This T cell receptor (beta chain) was sequenced in a study of shared clonotypes between healthy human individuals. Study overall: Per donor, CD8 memory used one plate, CD8 naive used two, CD4 memory used three and CD4 naive used three.

Per germline, CDR1 GTSNPN and CDR2 SVGIG (reference sequence). The V gene end was trimmed by 5 bases and the J gene end by 7 bases; junction bases not matched to a gene: 4. This CDR3 has 14 amino acids. A word on this clone: Its antigen is still unknown.

TCRdb's table, derived via immunoSEQ multiplex PCR, lists solely in-frame clones and lacks some. This table holds around 700,000 clones, 74% found once. Study-wide points: It was only blood that was sampled, and tissue repertoires likely differ. Clonotypes which were not shared had lower generation probabilities than clonotypes that all four donors shared. Depth of sequencing was expected to influence donor clonotype sharing.

The specimen was memory CD4+ T cells sorted from blood. Subset described: CD45RA-negative fraction. This chain links TRBV30 with TRBJ2-3; 15 bases match TRBD2. The TCR was taken from a young woman in good health. The CDR3 bases are TGTGCCTGGGCGGGGACTAGCGGGAGGAATACGCAGTATTTT. Its translation is CAWAGTSGRNTQYF. Full variable domain (remainder filled in from reference TRBV30 and TRBJ2-3): SQTIHQWPATLVQPVGSPLSLECTVEGTSNPNLYWYRQAAGRGLQLLFYSVGIGQISSEVPQNLSASRPQDRQFILSSKKLLLSDSGFYLCAWAGTSGRNTQYFGPGTRLTVL.